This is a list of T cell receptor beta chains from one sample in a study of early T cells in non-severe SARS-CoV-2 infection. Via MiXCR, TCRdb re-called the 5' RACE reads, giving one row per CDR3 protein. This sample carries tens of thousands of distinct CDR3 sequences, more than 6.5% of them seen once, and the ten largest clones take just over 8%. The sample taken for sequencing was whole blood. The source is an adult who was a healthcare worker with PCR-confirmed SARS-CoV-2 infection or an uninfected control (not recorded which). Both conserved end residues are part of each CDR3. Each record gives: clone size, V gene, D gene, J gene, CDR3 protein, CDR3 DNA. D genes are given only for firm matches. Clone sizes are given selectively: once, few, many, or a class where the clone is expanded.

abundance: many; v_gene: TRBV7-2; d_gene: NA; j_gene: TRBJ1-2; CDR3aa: CASSWDVTGIYGYTF; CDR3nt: TGTGCCAGCAGCTGGGACGTTACGGGAATATATGGCTACACCTTC
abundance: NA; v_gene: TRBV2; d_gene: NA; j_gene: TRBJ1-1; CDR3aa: CASDLGGITEAFF; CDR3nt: TGTGCCAGCGATTTAGGAGGGATCACTGAAGCTTTCTTT
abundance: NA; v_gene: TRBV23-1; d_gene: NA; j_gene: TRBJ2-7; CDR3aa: CASSHPFLDQYF; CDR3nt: TGCGCCAGCAGTCACCCATTTCTTGACCAGTACTTC
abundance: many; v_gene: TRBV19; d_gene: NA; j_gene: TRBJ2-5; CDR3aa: CASSPGVAEETQYF; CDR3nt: TGTGCCAGTAGTCCGGGAGTGGCTGAAGAGACCCAGTACTTC
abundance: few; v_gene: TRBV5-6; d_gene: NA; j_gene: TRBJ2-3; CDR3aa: CASSNSPGTDTQYF; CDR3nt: TGTGCCAGCAGCAACTCTCCAGGCACAGATACGCAGTATTTT
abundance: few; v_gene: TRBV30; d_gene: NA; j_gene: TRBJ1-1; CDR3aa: CAWSRVNTEAFF; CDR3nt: TGTGCCTGGAGTCGGGTGAACACTGAAGCTTTCTTT
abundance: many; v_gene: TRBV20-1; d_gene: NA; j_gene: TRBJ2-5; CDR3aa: CSAIADKQETQYF; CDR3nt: TGCAGTGCGATAGCGGATAAACAAGAGACCCAGTACTTC
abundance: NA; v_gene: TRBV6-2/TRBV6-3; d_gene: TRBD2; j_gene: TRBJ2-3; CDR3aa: CASGTSGGSTDTQYF; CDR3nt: TGTGCCAGCGGGACTAGCGGGGGGAGCACAGATACGCAGTATTTT
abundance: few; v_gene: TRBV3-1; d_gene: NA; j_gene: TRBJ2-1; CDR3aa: CASSQGASYKQFF; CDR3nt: TGTGCCAGCAGCCAAGGGGCTAGCTATAAGCAGTTCTTC
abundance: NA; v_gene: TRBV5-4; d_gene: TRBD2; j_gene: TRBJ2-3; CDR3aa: CASSLGTSGSTDTQYF; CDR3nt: TGTGCCAGCAGCTTGGGGACTAGCGGGTCGACAGATACGCAGTATTTT
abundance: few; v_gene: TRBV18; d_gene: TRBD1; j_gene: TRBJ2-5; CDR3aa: CASSPGHGQGGKETQYF; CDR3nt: TGTGCCAGCTCACCCGGACATGGACAGGGGGGCAAAGAGACCCAGTACTTC
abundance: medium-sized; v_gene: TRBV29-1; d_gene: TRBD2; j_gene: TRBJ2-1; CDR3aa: CSVEDTGGGAYNEQFF; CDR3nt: TGCAGCGTTGAAGATACAGGCGGGGGGGCCTACAATGAGCAGTTCTTC
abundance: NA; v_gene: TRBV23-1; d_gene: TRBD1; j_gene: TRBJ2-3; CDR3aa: CASSQTLPGQGPYTQYF; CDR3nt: TGCGCCAGCAGTCAGACCCTCCCGGGACAGGGGCCTTATACGCAGTATTTT